The source of this T cell receptor (beta chain) is a study of blood T cell repertoires in COVID-19. On the study more broadly: Acute and convalescent COVID-19 specimens originated in the United States, Italy and Spain.

The CDR3 is 15 amino acids. Trimming pared 6 bases from V and 0 bases from J, leaving 15 bases between. The germline gives CDR1 MDHEN, CDR2 SYDVKM. Authors' methods: Scientists estimated how many nucleated cells there were by amplifying reference gene primers. Clones were sequenced by immunoSEQ multiplex PCR, and TCRdb holds only the in-frame ones, with some missing. That table furnishes V, J and clone size, whereas the DNA furnished D and trimming. Of approximately 50,000 clones in the sample, roughly 90% were seen once. The sample taken for sequencing was peripheral blood. J is TRBJ2-7 and V is TRBV28; possibly TRBD2 for D (6 bases). The clonotype was recovered from a human donor in a cohort sampled during active COVID-19. The CDR3 DNA follows: TGTGCCAGCAGAGGATGGGACTCGAGCTCCTACGAGCAGTACTTC. Its protein is CASRGWDSSSYEQYF. The whole variable domain, remainder taken from reference TRBV28 and TRBJ2-7, is DVKVTQSSRYLVKRTGEKVFLECVQDMDHENMFWYRQDPGLGLRLIYFSYDVKMKEKGDIPEGYSVSREKKERFSLILESASTNQTSMYLCASRGWDSSSYEQYFGPGTRLTVT.